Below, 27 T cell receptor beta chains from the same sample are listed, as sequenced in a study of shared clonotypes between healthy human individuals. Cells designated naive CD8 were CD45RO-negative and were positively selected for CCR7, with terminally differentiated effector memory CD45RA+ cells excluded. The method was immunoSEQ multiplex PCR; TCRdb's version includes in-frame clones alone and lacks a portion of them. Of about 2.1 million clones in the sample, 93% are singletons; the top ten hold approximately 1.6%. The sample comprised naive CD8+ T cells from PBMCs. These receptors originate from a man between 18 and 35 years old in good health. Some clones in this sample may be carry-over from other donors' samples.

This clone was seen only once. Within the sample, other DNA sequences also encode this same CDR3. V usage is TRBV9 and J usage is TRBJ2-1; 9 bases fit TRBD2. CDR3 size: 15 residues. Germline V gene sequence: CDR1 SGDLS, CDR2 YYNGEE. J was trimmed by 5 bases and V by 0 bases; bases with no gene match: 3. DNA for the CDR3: TGTGCCAGCAGCGTAGGACTAGCGGTGAACAATGAGCAGTTCTTC. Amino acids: CASSVGLAVNNEQFF. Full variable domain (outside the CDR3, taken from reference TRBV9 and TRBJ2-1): DSGVTQTPKHLITATGQRVTLRCSPRSGDLSVYWYQQSLDQGLQFLIQYYNGEERAKGNILERFSAQQFPDLHSELNLSSLELGDSALYFCASSVGLAVNNEQFFGPGTRLTVL.

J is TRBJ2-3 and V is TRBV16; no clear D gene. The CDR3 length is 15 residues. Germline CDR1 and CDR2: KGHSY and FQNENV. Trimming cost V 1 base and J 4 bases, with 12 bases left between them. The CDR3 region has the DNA TGTGCCAGCAGCCAATATGATCCCCTGGCAGATACGCAGTATTTT. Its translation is CASSQYDPLADTQYF.

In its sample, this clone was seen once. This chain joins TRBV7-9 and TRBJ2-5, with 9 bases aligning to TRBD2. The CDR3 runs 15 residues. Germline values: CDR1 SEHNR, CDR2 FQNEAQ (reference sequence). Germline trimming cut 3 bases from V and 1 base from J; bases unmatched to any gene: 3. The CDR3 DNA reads TGTGCCAGCAGCTTTGGCGGGAGGGTCCAAGAGACCCAGTACTTC. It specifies CASSFGGRVQETQYF.

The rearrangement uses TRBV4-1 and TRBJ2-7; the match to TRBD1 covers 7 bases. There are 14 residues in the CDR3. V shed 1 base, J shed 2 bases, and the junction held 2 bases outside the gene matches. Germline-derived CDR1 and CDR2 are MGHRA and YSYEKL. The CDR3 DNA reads TGCGCCAGCAGCCAAGTGGGGACAGCCTACGAGCAGTACTTC. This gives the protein CASSQVGTAYEQYF.

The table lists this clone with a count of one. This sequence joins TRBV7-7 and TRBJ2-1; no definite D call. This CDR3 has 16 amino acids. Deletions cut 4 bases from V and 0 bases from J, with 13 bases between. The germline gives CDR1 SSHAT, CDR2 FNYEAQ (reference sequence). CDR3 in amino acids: CASSSDGDSSYNEQFF. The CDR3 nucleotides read TGTGCCAGCAGCTCCGACGGAGATAGCTCCTACAATGAGCAGTTCTTC.

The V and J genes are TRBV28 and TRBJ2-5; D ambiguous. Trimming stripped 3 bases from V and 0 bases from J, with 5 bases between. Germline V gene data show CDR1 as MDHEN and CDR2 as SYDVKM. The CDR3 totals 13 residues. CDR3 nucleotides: TGTGCCAGCAGTTTGGCGTACCAAGAGACCCAGTACTTC. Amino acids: CASSLAYQETQYF.

The CDR3 region is CASSQIGGLSYEQYF. Written as DNA, the CDR3 is TGTGCCAGCAGCCAGATAGGCGGACTCTCCTACGAGCAGTACTTC. The rearrangement joins TRBV14 to TRBJ2-7; TRBD2 might be the D (5 bases). Trimming removed 3 bases from V and 0 bases from J, with 12 bases in between. CDR3 length: 15 residues. Germline V gene sequence: CDR1 SGHDN, CDR2 FVKESK. Full variable domain (remainder filled in from reference TRBV14 and TRBJ2-7): EAGVTQFPSHSVIEKGQTVTLRCDPISGHDNLYWYRRVMGKEIKFLLHFVKESKQDESGMPNNRFLAERTGGTYSTLKVQPAELEDSGVYFCASSQIGGLSYEQYFGPGTRLTVT.

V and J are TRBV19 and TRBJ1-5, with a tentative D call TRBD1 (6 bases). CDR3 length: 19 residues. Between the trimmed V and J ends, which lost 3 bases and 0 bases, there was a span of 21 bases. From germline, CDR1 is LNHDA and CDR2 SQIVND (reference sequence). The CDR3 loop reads CASSIRTGLRLYSNQPQHF. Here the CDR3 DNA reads TGTGCCAGTAGTATCCGCACAGGGCTCCGCTTGTATAGCAATCAGCCCCAGCATTTT.

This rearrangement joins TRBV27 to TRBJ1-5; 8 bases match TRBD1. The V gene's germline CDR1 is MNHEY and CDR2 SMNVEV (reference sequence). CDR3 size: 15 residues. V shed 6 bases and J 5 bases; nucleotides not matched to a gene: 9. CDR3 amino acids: CASSSGGEYDQPQHF. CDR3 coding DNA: TGTGCCAGCAGCTCAGGGGGCGAGTACGATCAGCCCCAGCATTTT.

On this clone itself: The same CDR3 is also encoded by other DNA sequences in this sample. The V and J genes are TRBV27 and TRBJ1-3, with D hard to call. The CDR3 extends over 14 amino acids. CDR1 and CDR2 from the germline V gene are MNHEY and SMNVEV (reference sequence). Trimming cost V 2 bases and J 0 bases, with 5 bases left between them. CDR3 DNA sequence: TGTGCCAGCAGTTTAAGGAGCTCTGGAAACACCATATATTTT. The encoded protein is CASSLRSSGNTIYF.

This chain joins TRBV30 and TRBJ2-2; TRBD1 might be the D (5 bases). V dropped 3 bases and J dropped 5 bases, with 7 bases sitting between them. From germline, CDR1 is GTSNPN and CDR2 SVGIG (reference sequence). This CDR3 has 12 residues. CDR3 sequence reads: CAWSRETGELFF. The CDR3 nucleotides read TGTGCCTGGAGCAGGGAAACCGGGGAGCTGTTTTTT.

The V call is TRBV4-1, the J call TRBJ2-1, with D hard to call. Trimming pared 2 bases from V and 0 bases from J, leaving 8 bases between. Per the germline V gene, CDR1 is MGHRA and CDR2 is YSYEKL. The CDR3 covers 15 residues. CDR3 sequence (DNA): TGCGCCAGCAGCCAAACCTCTAGCTCCTACAATGAGCAGTTCTTC. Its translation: CASSQTSSSYNEQFF.

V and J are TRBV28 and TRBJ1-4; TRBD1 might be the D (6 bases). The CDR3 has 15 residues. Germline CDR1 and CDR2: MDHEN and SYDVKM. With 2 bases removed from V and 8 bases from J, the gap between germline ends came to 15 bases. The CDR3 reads CASSLTGRGEEKLFF. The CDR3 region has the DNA TGTGCCAGCAGTTTAACTGGCAGGGGCGAGGAAAAACTGTTTTTT. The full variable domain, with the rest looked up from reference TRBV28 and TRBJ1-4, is DVKVTQSSRYLVKRTGEKVFLECVQDMDHENMFWYRQDPGLGLRLIYFSYDVKMKEKGDIPEGYSVSREKKERFSLILESASTNQTSMYLCASSLTGRGEEKLFFGSGTQLSVL.

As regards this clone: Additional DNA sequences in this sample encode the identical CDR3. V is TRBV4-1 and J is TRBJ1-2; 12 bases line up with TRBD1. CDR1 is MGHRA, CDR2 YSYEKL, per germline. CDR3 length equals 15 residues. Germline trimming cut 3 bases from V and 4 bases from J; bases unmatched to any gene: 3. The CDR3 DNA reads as TGCGCCAGCAGCCAGGGACAGGGGGCGAGCTATGGCTACACCTTC. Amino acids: CASSQGQGASYGYTF.

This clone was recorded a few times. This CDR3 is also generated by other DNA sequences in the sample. In nucleotides, the CDR3 is TGTGCCAGCAGCGTAGGGGGGTCTATGAACACTGAAGCTTTCTTT. Amino acid sequence: CASSVGGSMNTEAFF. The chain is built from TRBV9 and TRBJ1-1, with D maybe TRBD1 (5 bases). There are 15 residues in the CDR3. The germline CDR1 and CDR2 sequences are SGDLS and YYNGEE. V lost 0 bases and J lost 0, with 9 bases in between.

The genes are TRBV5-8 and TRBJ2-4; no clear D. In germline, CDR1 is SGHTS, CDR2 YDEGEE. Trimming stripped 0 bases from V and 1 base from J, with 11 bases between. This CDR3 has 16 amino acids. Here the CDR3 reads CASSLGKQGAKNIQYF. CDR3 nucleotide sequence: TGTGCCAGCAGCTTGGGCAAACAAGGGGCCAAAAACATTCAGTACTTC.

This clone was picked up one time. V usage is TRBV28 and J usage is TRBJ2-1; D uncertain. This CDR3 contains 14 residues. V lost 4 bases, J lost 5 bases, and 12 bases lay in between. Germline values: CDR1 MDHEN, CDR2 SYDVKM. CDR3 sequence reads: CASSWYGSHNEQFF. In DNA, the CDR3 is TGTGCCAGCAGTTGGTACGGGTCTCACAATGAGCAGTTCTTC.

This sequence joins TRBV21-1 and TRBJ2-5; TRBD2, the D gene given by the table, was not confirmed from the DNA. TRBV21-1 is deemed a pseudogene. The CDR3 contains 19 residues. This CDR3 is CASSKADSGSEGVVETQYF. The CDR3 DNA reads TGTGCCAGCAGCAAAGCAGATAGCGGGAGTGAGGGGGTGGTAGAGACCCAGTACTTC.

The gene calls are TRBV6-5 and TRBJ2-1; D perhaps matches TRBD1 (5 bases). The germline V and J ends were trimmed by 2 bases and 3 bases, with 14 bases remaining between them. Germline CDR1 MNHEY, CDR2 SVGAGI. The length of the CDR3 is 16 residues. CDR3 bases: TGTGCCAGCAGTTACGGCCAGGTGGGGCACTACAATGAGCAGTTCTTC. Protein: CASSYGQVGHYNEQFF.

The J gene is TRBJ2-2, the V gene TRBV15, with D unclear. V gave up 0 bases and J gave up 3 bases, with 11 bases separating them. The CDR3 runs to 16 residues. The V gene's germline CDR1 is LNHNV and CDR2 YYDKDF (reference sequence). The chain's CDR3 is CATSRDGVSDTGELFF. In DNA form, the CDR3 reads TGTGCCACCAGCAGAGATGGGGTATCGGACACCGGGGAGCTGTTTTTT.

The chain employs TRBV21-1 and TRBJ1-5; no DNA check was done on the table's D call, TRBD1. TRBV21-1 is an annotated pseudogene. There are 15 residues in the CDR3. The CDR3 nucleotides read TGTGCCAGCAGCAAAGGGGACAGGGGTTCTCGGCCCCAGCATTTT. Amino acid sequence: CASSKGDRGSRPQHF.

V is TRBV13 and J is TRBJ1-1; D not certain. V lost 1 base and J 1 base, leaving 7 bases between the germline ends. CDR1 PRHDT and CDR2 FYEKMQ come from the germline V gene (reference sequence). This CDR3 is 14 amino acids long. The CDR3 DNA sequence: TGTGCCAGCAGCTTAGTCGACGGGAACACTGAAGCTTTCTTT. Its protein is CASSLVDGNTEAFF.

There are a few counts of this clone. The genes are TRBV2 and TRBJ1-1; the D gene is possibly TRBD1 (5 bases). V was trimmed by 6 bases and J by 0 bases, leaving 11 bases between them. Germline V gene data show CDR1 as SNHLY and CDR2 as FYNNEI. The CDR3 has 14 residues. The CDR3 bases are TGTGCCAGCAGGAGGGGCAGGCTGAACACTGAAGCTTTCTTT. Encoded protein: CASRRGRLNTEAFF.

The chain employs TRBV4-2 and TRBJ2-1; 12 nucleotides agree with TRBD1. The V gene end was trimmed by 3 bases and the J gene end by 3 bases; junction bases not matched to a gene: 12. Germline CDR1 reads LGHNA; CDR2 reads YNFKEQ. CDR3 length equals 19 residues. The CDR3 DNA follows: TGTGCCAGCAGCCAGAGGGGGACAGGGGGCATGGAAGACTACAATGAGCAGTTCTTC. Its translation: CASSQRGTGGMEDYNEQFF.

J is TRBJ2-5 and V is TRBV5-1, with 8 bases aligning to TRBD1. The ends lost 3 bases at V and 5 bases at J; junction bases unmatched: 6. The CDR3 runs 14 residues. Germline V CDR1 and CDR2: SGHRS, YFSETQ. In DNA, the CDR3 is TGCGCCAGCAGCTCTCAGGGGGCTGGGGAGACCCAGTACTTC. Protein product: CASSSQGAGETQYF.

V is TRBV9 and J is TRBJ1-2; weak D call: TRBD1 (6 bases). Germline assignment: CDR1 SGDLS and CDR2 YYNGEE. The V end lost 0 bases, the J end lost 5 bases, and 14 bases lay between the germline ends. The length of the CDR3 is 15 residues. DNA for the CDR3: TGTGCCAGCAGCGTAGCATCAGGGGCGCATTATGGCTACACCTTC. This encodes CASSVASGAHYGYTF.

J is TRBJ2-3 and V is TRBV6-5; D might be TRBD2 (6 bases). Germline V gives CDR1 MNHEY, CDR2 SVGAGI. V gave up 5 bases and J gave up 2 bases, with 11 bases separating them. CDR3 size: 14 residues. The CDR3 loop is CASSRDSFTDTQYF. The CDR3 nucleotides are TGTGCCAGCAGTCGGGACTCTTTCACAGATACGCAGTATTTT.